This TCR beta chain was found in a study of blood T cells in healthy people across ages. Combining a sample-barcoded 5' primer with a J-beta primer mix, a second PCR ran for roughly 7 to 12 cycles. TCRdb recomputed calls from the 5' RACE reads with MiXCR, one row per CDR3 protein. The data hold roughly 1.9 million distinct CDR3 sequences, with about two fifths observed a single time. The V gene lost 4 bases and the J gene lost 5 bases, with 22 bases spanning the gap. The CDR3 length is 17 residues. Germline V CDR1 and CDR2: SGDLS, YYNGEE. Source material: blood. This chain uses TRBV9 with TRBJ2-1, with D unresolved. The TCR comes from a human donor in good health. The CDR3 DNA reads as TGTGCCAGCAGCCCTGACTTAAGGGCCTCTGGAGACAATGAGCAGTTCTTC. This encodes CASSPDLRASGDNEQFF.